This TCR beta chain was observed in a study of T cell responses to AZD1222 COVID-19 vaccine. Across the study: Second doses at about 4 or about 12 weeks were pooled.

Libraries were prepared by immunoSEQ multiplex PCR; TCRdb keeps only in-frame clonotypes and omits some of them. Altogether 150,000 or so clones are present, 91% being singletons, with the ten largest covering under 1.5%. Germline V gene data show CDR1 as LGHNA and CDR2 as YSLEER. The CDR3 is made up of 14 amino acids. Trimming left V 0 bases short and J 4 bases short, with 9 bases between. Turning to this clone: The antigen remains unidentified.

Broader study findings: White British people made up most donors, females outnumbered males, and clonal diversity was possibly underestimated. Spike was spanned by vaccine-associated CD4 TCRs, with dominance at 160-218 and 743-854. After the peak T cell response, and only then, were repertoires sampled.

The source was peripheral blood, collected on day 0 of AZD1222 vaccination. The receptor comes from an adult in good health. The genes are TRBV4-3 and TRBJ1-1; D is undetermined. CDR3 sequence reads: CASSQDVSFTEAFF. The CDR3 DNA sequence: TGCGCCAGCAGCCAAGATGTCAGTTTCACTGAAGCTTTCTTT.